What follows are 11 T cell receptor beta chains derived from one specimen sequenced in a study of blood T cell repertoires in COVID-19. TCRdb's table, derived via immunoSEQ multiplex PCR, lists solely in-frame clones and lacks some. Of approximately 280,000 clones listed, 85% to 90% were seen once; the top ten hold approximately 2%. Material: PBMCs or T cells enriched from blood (not recorded which). These receptors were taken from an older woman who had recovered from COVID-19.

The chain joins TRBV28 to TRBJ1-1; 10 bases map to TRBD1. Germline V gives CDR1 MDHEN, CDR2 SYDVKM. V dropped 7 bases and J dropped 6; count of bases not matched to a gene: 2. This CDR3 spans 12 amino acids. The CDR3 nucleotides read TGTGCCAGCAATGGACAGGGGGCTGAAGCTTTCTTT. Its protein is CASNGQGAEAFF.

This chain connects TRBV2 to TRBJ2-1, with a tentative D call TRBD2 (6 bases). The CDR3 is made up of 14 amino acids. The V gene's germline CDR1 is SNHLY and CDR2 FYNNEI. V lost 4 bases, J lost 2 bases, and 9 bases lay in between. In DNA form, the CDR3 reads TGTGCCAGCAGTGCATCTAGCGCCTACAATGAGCAGTTCTTC. This sequence encodes CASSASSAYNEQFF.

The chain couples TRBV7-9 to TRBJ1-2; possible D gene TRBD1, 6 bases. The CDR3 length is 15 residues. Germline assignment: CDR1 SEHNR and CDR2 FQNEAQ (reference sequence). Trimming stripped 2 bases from V and 6 bases from J, with 16 bases between. The DNA for the CDR3 is TGTGCCAGCAGCTTAATGGCCGGGACAAACGATGGCTACACCTTC. The encoded protein is CASSLMAGTNDGYTF.

The V and J genes are TRBV7-9 and TRBJ1-5; no reliable D call. The germline V and J ends were trimmed by 8 bases and 7 bases, with 15 bases remaining between them. Germline values: CDR1 SEHNR, CDR2 FQNEAQ (reference sequence). The CDR3 is 13 amino acids. This CDR3 reads CASEGGSGQPQHF. As DNA, the CDR3 is TGTGCCAGCGAGGGCGGAAGCGGACAGCCCCAGCATTTT. Combining the CDR3 with reference TRBV7-9 and TRBJ1-5 gives the whole variable domain DTGVSQNPRHKITKRGQNVTFRCDPISEHNRLYWYRQTLGQGPEFLTYFQNEAQLEKSRLLSDRFSAERPKGSFSTLEIQRTEQGDSAMYLCASEGGSGQPQHFGDGTRLSIL.

The gene calls are TRBV12-3 or TRBV12-4 and TRBJ1-2; 9 bases are a match to TRBD1. After removal of 4 bases from V and 7 bases from J, the junction contained 4 bases not matched to a gene. The CDR3 contains 13 residues. DNA of the CDR3: TGTGCCAGCAGTTCGACAGGGGGAAGTGGCTACACCTTC. Translation gives CASSSTGGSGYTF.

The chain couples TRBV30 to TRBJ2-1; the match to TRBD1 covers 7 bases. V lost 5 bases to trimming and J lost 0 bases; unmatched junction nucleotides: 22. This CDR3 comprises 20 residues. Per the germline V gene, CDR1 is GTSNPN and CDR2 is SVGIG (reference sequence). The CDR3 DNA follows: TGTGCCTGGTTCAAAGGAGAGACAGGGATGGGATTAAGCTCCTACAATGAGCAGTTCTTC. This encodes CAWFKGETGMGLSSYNEQFF.

This chain links TRBV7-9 with TRBJ1-2, with D possibly being TRBD1 (5 bases). The CDR3 contains 16 residues. The V gene's germline CDR1 is SEHNR and CDR2 FQNEAQ (reference sequence). Deletions cut 5 bases from V and 8 bases from J, with 24 bases between. CDR3 nucleotide sequence: TGTGCCAGCAGCCTTTCCCGCGACAGAGAATATGAGGGCTACACCTTC. It specifies CASSLSRDREYEGYTF. Full variable domain (remainder filled in from reference TRBV7-9 and TRBJ1-2): DTGVSQNPRHKITKRGQNVTFRCDPISEHNRLYWYRQTLGQGPEFLTYFQNEAQLEKSRLLSDRFSAERPKGSFSTLEIQRTEQGDSAMYLCASSLSRDREYEGYTFGSGTRLTVV.

This clone was picked up one time. This sequence joins TRBV28 and TRBJ1-5; TRBD1 aligns across 7 bases. The V gene end was trimmed by 10 bases and the J gene end by 1 base; junction bases not matched to a gene: 4. The CDR3 length is 13 residues. The germline gives CDR1 MDHEN, CDR2 SYDVKM. The CDR3 region has the DNA TGTGCCACCAGACAGGGAAGCAATCAGCCCCAGCATTTT. Translated: CATRQGSNQPQHF.

CDR3 residues: CASSLTSGGTYNEQFF. The DNA for the CDR3 is TGTGCCAGCTCACTGACTAGCGGGGGGACCTACAATGAGCAGTTCTTC. The chain combines TRBV18 with TRBJ2-1, with TRBD2 identical over 13 bases. CDR3 length equals 16 residues. The V gene end was trimmed by 4 bases and the J gene end by 2 bases; junction bases not matched to a gene: 2. Per the germline V gene, CDR1 is KGHSH and CDR2 is LQKENI. Full variable domain (outside the CDR3, taken from reference TRBV18 and TRBJ2-1): NAGVMQNPRHLVRRRGQEARLRCSPMKGHSHVYWYRQLPEEGLKFMVYLQKENIIDESGMPKERFSAEFPKEGPSILRIQQVVRGDSAAYFCASSLTSGGTYNEQFFGPGTRLTVL.

This clone occurred a few times. V is TRBV6-5 and J is TRBJ1-2, with 7 bases matching TRBD1. Germline V CDR1 and CDR2: MNHEY, SVGAGI. The ends lost 6 bases at V and 3 bases at J; junction bases unmatched: 4. CDR3 length: 13 residues. CDR3 bases: TGTGCCAGCAGGACCGACAGGGACTATGGCTACACCTTC. It encodes CASRTDRDYGYTF.

Only one count was recorded for this clone. The J gene is TRBJ1-5, the V gene TRBV11-2; TRBD1 is a possible D gene (6 bases). The germline CDR1 and CDR2 sequences are SGHAT and FQNNGV. V was shortened by 5 bases and J by 0 bases, with 11 bases between the two germline ends. The CDR3 extends over 15 amino acids. The CDR3 DNA reads as TGTGCCAGCAGCCAACAGGGATTTAGCAATCAGCCCCAGCATTTT. This sequence encodes CASSQQGFSNQPQHF. The entire variable domain, with the rest obtained from reference TRBV11-2 and TRBJ1-5, is as follows: EAGVAQSPRYKIIEKRQSVAFWCNPISGHATLYWYQQILGQGPKLLIQFQNNGVVDDSQLPKDRFSAERLKGVDSTLKIQPAKLEDSAVYLCASSQQGFSNQPQHFGDGTRLSIL.